These 24 T cell receptor beta chains share one sample of origin, sequenced in a study of blood T cell repertoires in COVID-19. Here immunoSEQ multiplex PCR was the method, and the copy in TCRdb shows in-frame clones only, minus some. The sample yields roughly 250,000 clones, roughly 84% seen once. The sequenced material came from peripheral blood. The receptor source for this set is a woman between 40 and 50 years old who had recovered from COVID-19.

This chain uses TRBV5-4 with TRBJ2-5; weak D call: TRBD2 (6 bases). CDR3 length: 14 residues. The V end lost 5 bases, the J end lost 5 bases, and 16 bases lay between the germline ends. Germline V gene data show CDR1 as SGHNT and CDR2 as YYREEE (reference sequence). The CDR3 protein is CASRTRAVAETQYF. CDR3 nucleotides: TGTGCCAGCAGGACTAGAGCAGTGGCTGAGACCCAGTACTTC.

The J gene is TRBJ2-2, the V gene TRBV5-4; perhaps TRBD1 as D (6 bases). Trimming removed 4 bases at V and 1 base at J, with 8 bases between. The germline V gene encodes CDR1 SGHNT and CDR2 YYREEE (reference sequence). The CDR3 has 14 amino acids. In DNA, the CDR3 is TGTGCCAGCAGCCAGGGACAGAACACCGGGGAGCTGTTTTTT. Protein sequence: CASSQGQNTGELFF.

J is TRBJ2-3 and V is TRBV5-1; D gene unclear. The CDR3 length is 16 residues. The V end was cut by 0 bases, the J end by 1 base, with 12 bases between. Germline-derived CDR1 and CDR2 are SGHRS and YFSETQ. The CDR3 reads CASSLEQPPGTDTQYF. In nucleotides, the CDR3 is TGCGCCAGCAGCTTGGAACAGCCCCCGGGCACAGATACGCAGTATTTT.

The chain carries TRBV15 and TRBJ1-6, with D maybe TRBD1 (5 bases). The germline V gene has CDR1 LNHNV and CDR2 YYDKDF (reference sequence). Trimming removed 1 base at V and 12 bases at J, with 16 bases between. The CDR3 runs to 15 residues. The CDR3 is CATSRGIGGLQPLHF. CDR3 coding DNA: TGTGCCACCAGCAGAGGAATTGGGGGGTTGCAACCCCTCCACTTT.

The CDR3 loop is CASSFLATSTDTQYF. The CDR3 region has the DNA TGTGCCAGCAGCTTTCTAGCGACAAGCACAGATACGCAGTATTTT. The V gene is TRBV11-1, the J gene TRBJ2-3; perhaps TRBD2 as D (6 bases). The CDR3 is made up of 15 amino acids. Germline CDR1 reads SGHAT; CDR2 reads FQDESV (reference sequence). V was pared by 3 bases and J by 0 bases, with 10 bases between.

Details on this clone: Germline is not matched at one junction end, which may reflect a read error. The CDR3 sequence is CASSSSPSGGFYGQYF. The CDR3 bases are TGTGCCAGCAGCTCCTCGCCTAGCGGGGGATTCTACGGGCAGTACTTC. V usage is TRBV5-6 and J usage is TRBJ2-7, with TRBD2 matching 10 bases. Germline V CDR1 and CDR2: SGHDT, YYEEEE. There are 16 residues in the CDR3.

This sequence joins TRBV7-2 and TRBJ2-7; D ambiguous. V was pared by 1 base and J by 2 bases, with 6 bases between. This CDR3 comprises 13 residues. Germline V gene lookup returns CDR1 SGHTA and CDR2 FQGNSA. The CDR3 DNA is TGTGCCAGCAGCTTAGACAGAGCCTACGAGCAGTACTTC. Its translation is CASSLDRAYEQYF.

The V call is TRBV5-4, the J call TRBJ1-1; D is undetermined. Trimming took 2 bases from V and 5 from J, leaving 10 bases between them. The length of the CDR3 is 13 residues. CDR1 SGHNT and CDR2 YYREEE come from the germline V gene (reference sequence). The CDR3 nucleotides read TGTGCCAGCAGCTTACCGGGAAGGACTGAAGCTTTCTTT. Translated: CASSLPGRTEAFF.

V and J are TRBV24-1 and TRBJ2-1; D might be TRBD1 (5 bases). CDR3 length equals 16 residues. The germline gives CDR1 KGHDR, CDR2 SFDVKD. Trimming took 6 bases from V and 9 from J, leaving 23 bases between them. The CDR3 DNA follows: TGTGCCACCAGTCGTCCCTCCACCCCAACAGGTACTGAGCAGTTCTTC. It yields the protein CATSRPSTPTGTEQFF.

V gene TRBV27 combines with J gene TRBJ1-4, with D possibly matching TRBD1 (6 bases). The length of the CDR3 is 14 residues. The V end was cut by 5 bases, the J end by 3 bases, with 10 bases between. Germline values: CDR1 MNHEY, CDR2 SMNVEV (reference sequence). CDR3 sequence (DNA): TGTGCCAGCAGTCAGACAGGTTCTAATGAAAAACTGTTTTTT. This codes for CASSQTGSNEKLFF.

V and J are TRBV28 and TRBJ1-2; 8 bases are a match to TRBD1. The ends lost 6 bases at V and 8 bases at J; junction bases unmatched: 8. In germline, CDR1 is MDHEN, CDR2 SYDVKM. The CDR3 runs 13 residues. CDR3 loop: CASRKDRVKGYTF. The CDR3 coding sequence is TGTGCCAGCAGGAAGGACAGGGTGAAGGGCTACACCTTC.

The chain couples TRBV21-1 to TRBJ2-3; no check of the table's D call, TRBD2, against the DNA was made. TRBV21-1 is a known pseudogene. CDR3 length: 12 amino acids. CDR3 region: CASRGLADTQYF. The CDR3 nucleotides are TGTGCCAGCAGGGGACTAGCAGATACGCAGTATTTT.

The chain combines TRBV27 with TRBJ2-7; 9 nucleotides agree with TRBD1. J gave up 1 base and V 5 bases, and 6 bases lay outside the gene matches. Per the germline V gene, CDR1 is MNHEY and CDR2 is SMNVEV (reference sequence). The CDR3 has 15 residues. In DNA form, the CDR3 reads TGTGCCAGCAGTCGCGGACAGGGGCCGTCCTACGAGCAGTACTTC. Translating gives CASSRGQGPSYEQYF.

The CDR3 sequence is CASSLASTGVGNIQYF. The CDR3 DNA reads as TGTGCCAGCAGCTTAGCGTCAACGGGAGTTGGAAACATTCAGTACTTC. The chain employs TRBV7-2 and TRBJ2-4; D may be TRBD2 (6 bases). Germline V CDR1 and CDR2: SGHTA, FQGNSA. Trimming took off 0 bases at V and 6 bases at J, with 15 bases between the two ends. The CDR3 sequence is 16 residues long.

The rearrangement uses TRBV5-1 and TRBJ2-7, with 8 bases matching TRBD1. Looked up from germline, CDR1 is SGHRS and CDR2 is YFSETQ. After removal of 4 bases from V and 5 bases from J, the junction contained 8 bases not matched to a gene. CDR3 length equals 14 residues. The CDR3 here is CASSLSQGANEQYF. The CDR3 DNA sequence: TGCGCCAGCAGCCTATCTCAGGGGGCTAACGAGCAGTACTTC.

The chain has TRBV2 and TRBJ2-5, with 9 bases that match TRBD2. There are 15 residues in the CDR3. From germline, CDR1 is SNHLY and CDR2 FYNNEI. This chain's CDR3 is CAFLWTSDLQETQYF. The CDR3, as DNA: TGTGCTTTTCTCTGGACTAGCGACCTCCAAGAGACCCAGTACTTC. Based on the CDR3 plus reference TRBV2 and TRBJ2-5, the full variable domain is EPEVTQTPSHQVTQMGQEVILRCVPISNHLYFYWYRQILGQKVEFLVSFYNNEISEKSEIFDDQFSVERPDGSNFTLKIRSTKLEDSAMYFCAFLWTSDLQETQYFGPGTRLLVL.

The chain uses TRBV11-2 and TRBJ2-7, with 7 bases aligning to TRBD1. Losses at the gene ends were 1 base for V and 3 bases for J; bases not matched to a gene: 3. Looked up from germline, CDR1 is SGHAT and CDR2 is FQNNGV. The length of the CDR3 is 14 residues. CDR3 DNA: TGTGCCAGCAGCTTAGTCGGGGACAGCTACGAGCAGTACTTC. This sequence encodes CASSLVGDSYEQYF.

The chain is built from TRBV4-1 and TRBJ2-2, with 9 nucleotides matching TRBD1. There are 20 residues in the CDR3. V shed 4 bases and J 1 base; nucleotides not matched to a gene: 16. CDR1 is MGHRA, CDR2 YSYEKL, per germline. This CDR3 is CASSRYADRGQAENTGELFF. The CDR3 nucleotides read TGCGCCAGCAGCCGATATGCGGACAGGGGCCAAGCTGAGAACACCGGGGAGCTGTTTTTT.

This clone counts as medium-sized. The chain has TRBV30 and TRBJ2-1; TRBD2 matches 11 bases. The CDR3 length is 13 residues. Germline CDR1 reads GTSNPN; CDR2 reads SVGIG (reference sequence). CDR3 residues: CALTSGNYNEQFF. The CDR3 DNA sequence: TGTGCTTTGACTAGCGGGAATTACAATGAGCAGTTCTTC.

The chain is built from TRBV7-2 and TRBJ2-7; 8 nucleotides line up with TRBD2. This CDR3 spans 14 amino acids. Germline assignment: CDR1 SGHTA and CDR2 FQGNSA. The J segment lost 7 bases and the V segment lost 0 bases, leaving 5 bases of the junction unmatched. The CDR3 region has the DNA TGTGCCAGCAGCTTAGCAGCGGGGGCGGGTGAGCAGTACTTC. It codes for CASSLAAGAGEQYF.

The V call is TRBV6-4, the J call TRBJ2-3; a weak D match, TRBD2 (6 bases). V lost 4 bases and J 2 bases, leaving 16 bases between the germline ends. Germline V CDR1 and CDR2: MRHNA, SNTAGT. The CDR3 runs 16 residues. The CDR3 nucleotides read TGTGCCAGCAGTGCCACCCGGGACTTATTCACAGATACGCAGTATTTT. Its translation is CASSATRDLFTDTQYF.

The rearrangement joins TRBV27 to TRBJ2-7; the D gene is possibly TRBD2 (6 bases). The CDR3 covers 16 residues. Germline lookup yields CDR1 MNHEY and CDR2 SMNVEV (reference sequence). V was cut by 5 bases and J by 0 bases, with 17 bases left in between. This CDR3 is CASSGFGGENSYEQYF. CDR3 sequence (DNA): TGTGCCAGCAGTGGGTTCGGGGGTGAAAACTCCTACGAGCAGTACTTC.

The CDR3 loop is CASSYSGQLNTEAFF. CDR3 DNA sequence: TGTGCCAGCAGTTACTCGGGACAGCTAAACACTGAAGCTTTCTTT. The chain joins TRBV6-5 to TRBJ1-1, with 7 bases matching TRBD1. The CDR3 is 15 residues long. CDR1 is MNHEY and CDR2 is SVGAGI in the germline V gene. J lost 2 bases, V lost 0 bases, and 3 bases had no gene match.

J is TRBJ2-7 and V is TRBV19; 10 bases fit TRBD2. V trimming: 8 bases; J trimming: 0 bases; junction bases outside the gene matches: 10. The CDR3 spans 16 residues. Germline CDR1 is LNHDA and CDR2 is SQIVND (reference sequence). The CDR3 loop reads CASFIAGGLPSYEQYF. In DNA, the CDR3 is TGTGCCAGTTTCATAGCGGGAGGCCTACCCTCCTACGAGCAGTACTTC.